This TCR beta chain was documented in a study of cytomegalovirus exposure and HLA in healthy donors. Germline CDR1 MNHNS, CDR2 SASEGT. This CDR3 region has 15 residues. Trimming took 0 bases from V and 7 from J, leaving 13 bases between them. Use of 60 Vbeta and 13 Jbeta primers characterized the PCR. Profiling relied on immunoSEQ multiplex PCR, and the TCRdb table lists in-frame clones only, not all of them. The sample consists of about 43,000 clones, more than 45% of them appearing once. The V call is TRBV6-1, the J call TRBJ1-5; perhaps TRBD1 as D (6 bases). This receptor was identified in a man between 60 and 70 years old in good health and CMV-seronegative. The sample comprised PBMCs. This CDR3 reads CASSEATTGEQPQHF. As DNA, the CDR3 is TGTGCCAGCAGTGAAGCGACGACAGGAGAACAGCCCCAGCATTTT.